This T cell receptor beta chain is from a study of T cells in Graves' hyperthyroidism and ophthalmopathy. For the study at large: The blood sample was taken at first diagnosis, before treatment began.

Regions amplified from RNA transcripts were the TCR beta CDR3 regions. Primed by the HTBI set, a first-round RT-PCR was run on the TCR CDR3. TCRdb recomputed calls from the multiplex PCR reads with MiXCR, one row per CDR3 protein. The table includes about 620,000 distinct CDR3 sequences, about 17% detected once. In germline, CDR1 is MDHEN, CDR2 SYDVKM. V dropped 5 bases and J dropped 2; count of bases not matched to a gene: 15. The CDR3 spans 17 residues. This clonotype was counted many times. Antigen: not known. A patient was excluded if there was uncontrolled infection, other autoimmune disease, pregnancy or lactation. Whole-study findings and limits: Among clonotypes expanded in thyroid above 0.001, most were also found in blood. By a 13 V-J model, ophthalmopathy was set apart from stable hyperthyroidism.

The sample was blood. The TCR sequence derives from a woman aged 25-40 years with Graves' hyperthyroidism. This chain uses TRBV28 with TRBJ2-7, with 7 bases matching TRBD2. CDR3 DNA: TGTGCCAGCAGTCCCGCGGGAGTTAGGGACCGAACCTACGAGCAGTACTTC. It yields the protein CASSPAGVRDRTYEQYF.